This is a list of T cell receptor beta chains from one sample in a study of vaccination effects on CD4 cells after COVID-19. These receptors lack a known antigen. Generated by immunoSEQ multiplex PCR, the TCRdb table keeps only in-frame clones and is missing some. The profile shows approximately 46,000 clones, around 70% of them singletons. The sample here was CD4+ T cells from PBMCs cultured without peptide, taken before COVID-19 vaccination. Receptor source: a human donor who had a prior SARS-CoV-2 infection. Each CDR3 is given with its conserved first and last residue. The D gene is left open where the match is weak. Size tells how often a clone was seen (once, few, many) or the class of an expanded clone, and some rows leave it out.

d_gene	abundance	v_gene	j_gene	CDR3nt	CDR3aa
NA	NA	TRBV5-8	TRBJ2-5	TGTGCCAGCAGCTTGGTTAGCCGGGGGCTCAATGAAGAGACCCAGTACTTC	CASSLVSRGLNEETQYF
NA	NA	TRBV7-6	TRBJ2-3	TGTGCCAGCAGCTCTACCCCGTTGGGTAGCACAGATACGCAGTATTTT	CASSSTPLGSTDTQYF
NA	NA	TRBV19	TRBJ2-1	TGTGCCAGTAGTATAGAGGGCGACCCGGGGTCCTACAATGAGCAGTTCTTC	CASSIEGDPGSYNEQFF
NA	NA	TRBV19	TRBJ1-2	TGTGCCAGTAGCCCGTCGGCAGGTGAATATGGCTACACCTTC	CASSPSAGEYGYTF
TRBD2	NA	TRBV5-1	TRBJ2-3	TGCGCCAGCAGCTTTACTAGCGGAAGCACAGATACGCAGTATTTT	CASSFTSGSTDTQYF
TRBD2	NA	TRBV3-1/TRBV3-2	TRBJ2-1	TGTGCCAGCAGCCAAGCGGGAGGGCCCAAGATCGAGCAGTTCTTC	CASSQAGGPKIEQFF
TRBD2	few	TRBV7-2	TRBJ2-2	TGTGCCAGCAGCTTAGTAGCGGGAGGGAGGAACACCGGGGAGCTGTTTTTT	CASSLVAGGRNTGELFF
NA	NA	TRBV9	TRBJ1-6	TGTGCCAGCAGCCTGGGGGGCGGTGGTGGTTCACCCCTCCACTTT	CASSLGGGGGSPLHF
NA	few	TRBV5-1	TRBJ1-1	TGCGCCAGCAGCTTGGCTGGGTTCACTGAAGCTTTCTTT	CASSLAGFTEAFF
NA	NA	TRBV4-2	TRBJ1-5	TGTGCCAGCAGCCAAGATATGGGTTCGGGACAGCCCCAGCATTTT	CASSQDMGSGQPQHF
TRBD1	NA	TRBV5-1	TRBJ1-1	TGCGCCAGCAGCTTGGGGCCCGGGACAGGGAACACTGAAGCTTTCTTT	CASSLGPGTGNTEAFF
NA	NA	TRBV4-2	TRBJ1-1	TGTGCCAGCAGCCAAGATCGGATGAACACTGAAGCTTTCTTT	CASSQDRMNTEAFF
NA	NA	TRBV5-1	TRBJ2-5	TGCGCCAGCAGCTTGTTTGCTGGGGAGACCCAGTACTTC	CASSLFAGETQYF
NA	few	TRBV19	TRBJ1-1	NA	CASSTSGYTEAFF
NA	NA	TRBV18	TRBJ1-6	TGTGCCAGCTCACCCGATGATAATTCACCCCTCCACTTT	CASSPDDNSPLHF
TRBD2	NA	TRBV10-3	TRBJ2-5	TGTGCCATCAGTGGTTCGAGCGGGGGGGCCCAAGAGACCCAGTACTTC	CAISGSSGGAQETQYF
NA	NA	TRBV24-1	TRBJ1-2	TGTGCCACCAGTGACCTGGACGGCTTCTATGGCTACACCTTC	CATSDLDGFYGYTF
NA	few	TRBV6-5	TRBJ1-5	TGTGCCAGCAGGGATAAGGCCCGAGGTCCCCAGCATTTT	CASRDKARGPQHF
TRBD1	NA	TRBV12-3/TRBV12-4	TRBJ2-1	TGTGCCAGCAGTGGGGGACAGGGGTCGGTTCAGTTCTTC	CASSGGQGSVQFF
NA	few	TRBV10-3	TRBJ2-1	TGTGCCATCAGAAGAGAGGGGACATCCGTCGGGCAGTTCTTC	CAIRREGTSVGQFF
TRBD2	few	TRBV7-9	TRBJ2-5	TGTGCCAGCCGGACTAGCGGGGCCCAAGAGACCCAGTACTTC	CASRTSGAQETQYF
NA	NA	TRBV9	TRBJ2-2	TGTGCCAGCAGCGTAGGATCGGGCGTGAACACCGGGGAGCTGTTTTTT	CASSVGSGVNTGELFF